A single sample gave rise to the 3 T cell receptor beta chains below, sequenced in a study of blood T cell repertoires in COVID-19. Assay used: immunoSEQ multiplex PCR; TCRdb lists only in-frame clones, some missing. The sample carries about 120,000 clones, 87% recorded once. Sequenced input: peripheral blood. The source of these receptors is a human donor in a cohort sampled during active COVID-19.

The chain links TRBV27 to TRBJ2-2; no definite D call. From germline, CDR1 is MNHEY and CDR2 SMNVEV (reference sequence). This CDR3 spans 14 amino acids. Trimming pared 5 bases from V and 3 bases from J, leaving 10 bases between. The CDR3 bases are TGTGCCAGCAGTCCTCAGAGCGACACCGGGGAGCTGTTTTTT. Translation: CASSPQSDTGELFF.

This clone was seen more than once but under ten times. V gene TRBV18 combines with J gene TRBJ2-1, with TRBD2 identical over 8 bases. Germline CDR1 is KGHSH and CDR2 is LQKENI. The CDR3 runs to 16 residues. J gave up 10 bases and V 2 bases, and 13 bases lay outside the gene matches. CDR3 protein: CASSPSLAGTAREQFF. The CDR3 region has the DNA TGTGCCAGCTCACCATCTCTAGCGGGCACAGCTAGGGAGCAGTTCTTC.

The genes are TRBV29-1 and TRBJ1-6; tentatively, D is TRBD1 (5 bases). V gave up 4 bases and J gave up 5 bases, with 12 bases separating them. CDR1 SQVTM and CDR2 ANQGSEA come from the germline V gene. CDR3 length: 14 amino acids. Here the CDR3 DNA reads TGCAGCGTTGCTTTCGACAGCCATAATTCACCCCTCCACTTT. It yields the protein CSVAFDSHNSPLHF.